Each of the 27 T cell receptor beta chains below was sequenced from the same sample in a study of post-analysis software for immune sequencing data. Study conclusions and caveats: Comparison of patients with controls showed roughly five TRBV segments more frequent in patients, TRBV5-6, TRBV5-1 and TRBV20-1 among them.

These receptors' targets are unknown. Libraries were made from TCR beta cDNA, and they carried unique molecular identifiers. TCRdb used MiXCR to reprocess the PCR reads, holding one entry per CDR3 protein. This table holds over 700,000 distinct CDR3 sequences, 25% to 30% found once. The specimen sequenced was blood. Source of these receptors: a girl aged 5-17 years with multiple sclerosis.

The chain recombines TRBV3-1 with TRBJ2-1; D call uncertain. V dropped 4 bases and J dropped 13 bases, with 14 bases sitting between them. Germline CDR1 is LGHDT and CDR2 is YNNKEL (reference sequence). The CDR3 has 12 amino acids. CDR3: CASSLPLRPQFF. CDR3 in DNA: TGTGCCAGCAGCCTCCCCCTGCGTCCACAGTTCTTC.

This clonotype was counted a few times. V and J are TRBV6-5 and TRBJ1-2; D unclear. Germline CDR1 and CDR2: MNHEY and SVGAGI. This CDR3 is built from 15 residues. V was trimmed by 0 bases and J by 2 bases, leaving 10 bases between them. The CDR3 here is CASSYSIQANYGYTF. The CDR3 DNA reads TGTGCCAGCAGTTACTCGATTCAGGCCAACTATGGCTACACCTTC.

This chain links TRBV9 with TRBJ2-3; either TRBD1 or TRBD2 may fit D (6 bases each). The CDR3 is 16 residues long. Trimming took 4 bases from V and 5 from J, leaving 20 bases between them. Germline lookup yields CDR1 SGDLS and CDR2 YYNGEE. In DNA form, the CDR3 reads TGTGCCAGCAGCCCTAAGGCTGGGGGGCGTTTAGATACGCAGTATTTT. It codes for CASSPKAGGRLDTQYF. The complete variable domain, with remaining parts taken from reference TRBV9 and TRBJ2-3, reads DSGVTQTPKHLITATGQRVTLRCSPRSGDLSVYWYQQSLDQGLQFLIQYYNGEERAKGNILERFSAQQFPDLHSELNLSSLELGDSALYFCASSPKAGGRLDTQYFGPGTRLTVL.

This clonotype has only a few counts. V is TRBV6-5 and J is TRBJ1-5; the D is unclear. This CDR3 is built from 15 residues. Trimming pared 5 bases from V and 8 bases from J, leaving 19 bases between. The germline V gene has CDR1 MNHEY and CDR2 SVGAGI. CDR3 bases: TGTGCCAGCAGTCCCCTCAGGTACCGGTTGGAGCCCCAGCATTTT. It codes for CASSPLRYRLEPQHF.

This clonotype was counted a few times. The chain links TRBV4-1 to TRBJ2-1, with D perhaps matching TRBD2 (6 bases). V was cut by 0 bases and J by 8 bases, with 11 bases left in between. The CDR3 covers 14 residues. The germline V gene has CDR1 MGHRA and CDR2 YSYEKL. CDR3 in DNA: TGCGCCAGCAGCCAAGATCGTTGGAGGGATGAGCAGTTCTTC. It translates to CASSQDRWRDEQFF.

The J gene is TRBJ1-2, the V gene TRBV6-1; D call uncertain. Germline V gene sequence: CDR1 MNHNS, CDR2 SASEGT. Trimming pared 3 bases from V and 0 bases from J, leaving 14 bases between. CDR3 length equals 16 residues. In DNA, the CDR3 is TGTGCCAGCAGTGATTTTTGGACCGAAGCTAACTATGGCTACACCTTC. Residues: CASSDFWTEANYGYTF.

Points on this clonotype: The missing conserved phenylalanine or tryptophan at the end of this CDR3 makes a read error likely. This chain joins TRBV9 and TRBJ2-7; TRBD1 aligns across 7 bases. Looked up from germline, CDR1 is SGDLS and CDR2 is YYNGEE. There are 13 residues in the CDR3. Germline trimming cut 4 bases from V and 7 bases from J; bases unmatched to any gene: 8. CDR3 DNA sequence: TGTGCCAGCAGCACGACAGGGTCGGGGGAGCAGTACTTA. It encodes CASSTTGSGEQYL.

The chain's CDR3 is CASSWATLNTEAFF. The CDR3 coding sequence is TGTGCCAGCAGCTGGGCGACCTTGAACACTGAAGCTTTCTTT. The chain employs TRBV7-2 and TRBJ1-1; D unclear. The length of the CDR3 is 14 residues. The germline V and J ends were trimmed by 4 bases and 0 bases, with 9 bases remaining between them. Germline loops: CDR1 SGHTA, CDR2 FQGNSA.

A few counts support this clonotype. V is TRBV5-1 and J is TRBJ2-5, with D possibly being TRBD1 or TRBD2 (5 bases each). Germline V gives CDR1 SGHRS, CDR2 YFSETQ. Trimming left V 4 bases short and J 2 bases short, with 15 bases between. The CDR3 has 15 amino acids. Here the CDR3 DNA reads TGCGCCAGCAGCCCCAATCGAGGGGCACAAGAGACCCAGTACTTC. This encodes CASSPNRGAQETQYF.

The table lists this clonotype with a few counts. The V call is TRBV11-2, the J call TRBJ2-7; 10 positions match TRBD1. The CDR3 loop spans 14 amino acids. The trim removed 3 bases at V and 4 bases at J, leaving 3 bases unmatched. CDR1 and CDR2 from the germline V gene are SGHAT and FQNNGV. The CDR3 DNA is TGTGCCAGCAGCTTGGGGACAGGGGAATACGAGCAGTACTTC. This gives the protein CASSLGTGEYEQYF.

Only a few counts were recorded for this clonotype. The V call is TRBV5-5, the J call TRBJ1-1; TRBD1 might be the D (6 bases). The CDR3 contains 14 residues. Trimming removed 4 bases from V and 1 base from J, with 11 bases in between. In germline, CDR1 is SGHKS, CDR2 YYEKEE (reference sequence). In DNA, the CDR3 is TGTGCCAGCAGCATGGGGACACAGAACACTGAAGCTTTCTTT. This encodes CASSMGTQNTEAFF.

This clonotype has only a few counts. V usage is TRBV10-3 and J usage is TRBJ1-2; D is undetermined. The V gene lost 10 bases and the J gene lost 2 bases, with 11 bases spanning the gap. From germline, CDR1 is ENHRY and CDR2 SYGVKD. The length of the CDR3 is 12 residues. CDR3 DNA sequence: TGTGCCACGGGCGCGCGGAACTATGGCTACACCTTC. It specifies CATGARNYGYTF.

This clonotype was counted between two and nine times. The V call is TRBV12-3 or TRBV12-4, the J call TRBJ1-5; 8 bases align to TRBD1. V was pared by 5 bases and J by 6 bases, with 9 bases of the junction left unmatched. CDR3 length: 15 residues. In DNA, the CDR3 is TGTGCCAGCAGTGTACAGGGGGGAGCTGGTCAGCCCCAGCATTTT. Protein product: CASSVQGGAGQPQHF.

This clonotype has just a few counts. V usage is TRBV20-1 and J usage is TRBJ1-2, with a weak D call TRBD1 (5 bases). CDR3 length: 15 residues. Germline CDR1 and CDR2: DFQATT and SNEGSKA (reference sequence). V was shortened by 0 bases and J by 4 bases, with 15 bases between the two germline ends. The chain's CDR3 is CSARDPRDGSYGYTF. The CDR3 DNA sequence: TGCAGTGCTAGAGATCCCCGGGACGGTTCCTATGGCTACACCTTC.

As to this clonotype: A single base separates this from a much larger clone, so it may be a read error. The chain recombines TRBV12-3 or TRBV12-4 with TRBJ2-3, with D possibly TRBD2 on 6 matching bases. The CDR3 totals 12 residues. Trimming removed 10 bases from V and 5 bases from J, with 13 bases in between. CDR3 nucleotide sequence: TGTGCCAACACCTTGGGGGGAGATACGCAGTATTTT. Translation gives CANTLGGDTQYF.

The chain links TRBV20-1 to TRBJ1-2; 7 bases fit TRBD1. The CDR3 contains 11 residues. Per the germline V gene, CDR1 is DFQATT and CDR2 is SNEGSKA (reference sequence). CDR3 protein: CSSPGTDGYTF. The CDR3 DNA is TGCAGCTCCCCCGGGACAGATGGCTACACCTTC.

The chain couples TRBV4-2 to TRBJ2-5, with a tentative D call TRBD1 (5 bases). CDR3 size: 17 residues. Between the trimmed V and J ends, which lost 3 bases and 0 bases, there was a span of 17 bases. Per germline, CDR1 LGHNA and CDR2 YNFKEQ. The DNA for the CDR3 is TGTGCCAGCAGCCAGTCAAATGCTAGACAGAACCAAGAGACCCAGTACTTC. This gives the protein CASSQSNARQNQETQYF.

The J gene is TRBJ2-4, the V gene TRBV7-9; 11 nucleotides agree with TRBD2. The DNA end favors TRBJ2-5, so the J call may be wrong. The CDR3 runs 17 residues. Germline CDR1 SEHNR, CDR2 FQNEAQ (reference sequence). The CDR3 spells CASSLRGLADLRETQYF. CDR3 nucleotides: TGTGCCAGCAGCTTACGGGGACTAGCGGACCTTAGGGAGACCCAGTACTTC.

This clonotype was seen a handful of times. This chain connects TRBV7-2 to TRBJ2-7; TRBD2 is a possible D gene (6 bases). Trimming pared 3 bases from V and 0 bases from J, leaving 24 bases between. CDR1 is SGHTA and CDR2 is FQGNSA in the germline V gene. CDR3 length: 19 residues. Written as DNA, the CDR3 is TGTGCCAGCAGCTTGTGGGGCTTCGAGAGCGGGCAAAGCTCCTACGAGCAGTACTTC. Translated, it gives CASSLWGFESGQSSYEQYF.

Of note for this clonotype: A read error may be the cause here, since a much bigger clone is one base away. The chain uses TRBV4-3 and TRBJ2-7, with 9 bases lining up with TRBD2. The CDR3 has 16 residues. Germline CDR1 is LGHNA and CDR2 is YSLEER. DNA of the CDR3: TGCGCCAGCAGCCAAGAGGAACTAGCGGGTACCTACAAGCAGTACTTC. This encodes CASSQEELAGTYKQYF.

The chain is built from TRBV20-1 and TRBJ1-1; D not resolved. V was pared by 6 bases and J by 1 base, with 9 bases between. Germline V gene lookup returns CDR1 DFQATT and CDR2 SNEGSKA (reference sequence). The CDR3 loop spans 12 amino acids. The CDR3 DNA reads as TGCAGTGCCATATTGGGGAACACTGAAGCTTTCTTT. This translates into CSAILGNTEAFF.

This clonotype was found a few times. The chain recombines TRBV7-9 with TRBJ2-1, with D hard to call. Trimming took 0 bases from V and 4 from J, leaving 13 bases between them. The CDR3 sequence is 16 residues long. Germline values: CDR1 SEHNR, CDR2 FQNEAQ (reference sequence). CDR3 region: CASSLAVRTAYNEQFF. DNA for the CDR3: TGTGCCAGCAGCTTAGCGGTCCGGACGGCATACAATGAGCAGTTCTTC.

This clonotype showed up many times. The rearrangement uses TRBV29-1 and TRBJ2-7, with 8 positions matching TRBD2. From germline, CDR1 is SQVTM and CDR2 ANQGSEA. There are 16 residues in the CDR3. V lost 5 bases and J lost 5; bases outside the gene matches: 17. The CDR3 DNA reads TGCAGCGTTAAGGGACCTATAGATAGCGGGAAGCACGAGCAGTACTTC. Its protein is CSVKGPIDSGKHEQYF.

The rearrangement joins TRBV6-6 to TRBJ2-2, with D uncertain. The V and J ends lost 6 bases and 1 base respectively, with 15 bases between them. The CDR3 loop spans 16 amino acids. Germline V gene lookup returns CDR1 MNHNY and CDR2 SVGAGI (reference sequence). This CDR3 reads CASSGQSGRNTGELFF. CDR3 bases: TGTGCCAGCAGCGGCCAGTCGGGTCGGAACACCGGGGAGCTGTTTTTT.

This clonotype came up a few times. This rearrangement joins TRBV20-1 to TRBJ2-5; TRBD2 is a possible D gene (5 bases). V gave up 0 bases and J gave up 4 bases, with 15 bases separating them. The CDR3 length is 15 residues. CDR1 and CDR2 (germline): DFQATT, SNEGSKA (reference sequence). CDR3 amino acids: CSARDMREFGETQYF. The CDR3 bases are TGCAGTGCTAGAGACATGAGGGAATTCGGAGAGACCCAGTACTTC.

The rearrangement uses TRBV12-3 or TRBV12-4 and TRBJ1-1; D is ambiguous. V was trimmed by 7 bases and J by 1 base, leaving 13 bases between them. CDR3 size: 14 residues. In nucleotides, the CDR3 is TGTGCCAGCACTCCATTAAGCGGGAACACTGAAGCTTTCTTT. Amino acids: CASTPLSGNTEAFF.

This clonotype has a handful of counts. The chain couples TRBV7-2 to TRBJ1-1; no reliable D call. CDR1 is SGHTA, CDR2 FQGNSA, per germline. CDR3 size: 14 residues. V was shortened by 3 bases and J by 1 base, with 9 bases between the two germline ends. The CDR3 DNA reads as TGTGCCAGCAGCTTCTCTGCGGGGAACACTGAAGCTTTCTTT. As protein: CASSFSAGNTEAFF.